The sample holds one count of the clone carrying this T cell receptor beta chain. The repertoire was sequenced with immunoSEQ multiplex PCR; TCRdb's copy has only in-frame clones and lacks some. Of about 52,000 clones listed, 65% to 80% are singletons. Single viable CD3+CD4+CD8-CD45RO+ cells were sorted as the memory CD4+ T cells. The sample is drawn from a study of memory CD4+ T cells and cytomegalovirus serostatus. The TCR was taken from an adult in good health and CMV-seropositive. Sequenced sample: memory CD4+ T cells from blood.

CDR3 sequence reads: CASGLAYGGAGTEAFF. Written as DNA, the CDR3 is TGTGCTAGTGGTTTGGCGTATGGGGGGGCAGGGACTGAAGCTTTCTTT. The chain recombines TRBV12-5 with TRBJ1-1; perhaps TRBD1 as D (6 bases). The germline V gene encodes CDR1 LGHNT and CDR2 FRNRAP. Trimming pared 1 base from V and 5 bases from J, leaving 17 bases between. There are 16 residues in the CDR3.